This T cell receptor beta chain was recovered during a study of T cell changes during pregnancy in multiple sclerosis. Germline values: CDR1 SGDLS, CDR2 YYNGEE. This CDR3 has 15 amino acids. Trimming left V 3 bases short and J 0 bases short, with 12 bases between. This clone was seen once. Produced via immunoSEQ multiplex PCR; TCRdb's table is partial and in-frame only. The sample lists about 42,000 clones, around four fifths occurring once. This TCR was sampled from a female donor with multiple sclerosis, enrolled in a pregnancy study. V and J are TRBV9 and TRBJ1-1; D remains unclear. The sample here was CD4+ T cells from peripheral blood mononuclear cells, taken before pregnancy. CDR3 region: CASSATGRMNTEAFF. The DNA of the CDR3 is TGTGCCAGCAGCGCGACGGGAAGAATGAACACTGAAGCTTTCTTT.